Included here is one T cell receptor (beta chain) sequence, with context. Germline V CDR1 and CDR2: KGHSH, LQKENI. V was clipped by 3 bases and J by 0 bases, with 9 bases between them. CDR3 length: 15 residues. The data originate from a study of blood T cell repertoires in COVID-19. Study at large: Nucleic acid was either cDNA or gDNA, and it came from T cells, B-cell-depleted T cells, or PBMCs.

Using immunoSEQ multiplex PCR, the repertoire was profiled, and TCRdb retains in-frame clones only, with some absent. The data contain approximately 140,000 clones, approximately 80% of them singletons. The chain links TRBV18 to TRBJ1-3; TRBD1 is a possible D gene (5 bases). Input material: PBMCs or T cells enriched from blood (not recorded which). This TCR was sampled from a man in his forties or fifties in a cohort exposed to, infected with or recovered from COVID-19 (not recorded which). CDR3 in DNA: TGTGCCAGCTCACCCAGACAGCACTCTGGAAACACCATATATTTT. This gives the protein CASSPRQHSGNTIYF.